This entry lists 21 T cell receptor beta chains sequenced from one sample in a study of blood T cell repertoires in COVID-19. Measured with immunoSEQ multiplex PCR; TCRdb has only the in-frame clones, and not every one. The sample includes fewer than 350,000 clones, 86% seen only once; the top ten take approximately 12%. Sequenced: peripheral blood. These receptors were obtained from a woman younger than 45 with COVID-19, enrolled during active disease.

The chain has TRBV14 and TRBJ1-6, with 8 positions matching TRBD1. V was pared by 3 bases and J by 7 bases, with 14 bases of the junction left unmatched. CDR1 SGHDN and CDR2 FVKESK come from the germline V gene. This CDR3 region has 18 residues. The CDR3 coding sequence is TGTGCCAGCAGCCAGACCCTCCAGGGGGCCCAGGGGAATTCACCCCTCCACTTT. It translates to CASSQTLQGAQGNSPLHF.

V usage is TRBV27 and J usage is TRBJ2-7; maybe TRBD1 (6 bases). This CDR3 is built from 15 residues. The V end lost 4 bases, the J end lost 0 bases, and 13 bases lay between the germline ends. Germline V gene lookup returns CDR1 MNHEY and CDR2 SMNVEV (reference sequence). The DNA of the CDR3 is TGTGCCAGCAGTTGGGGGCTGGGACCCTCCTACGAGCAGTACTTC. Its translation is CASSWGLGPSYEQYF.

The V call is TRBV5-1, the J call TRBJ2-3, with TRBD2 matching 11 bases. The germline V gene encodes CDR1 SGHRS and CDR2 YFSETQ. The CDR3 is 14 amino acids. V lost 4 bases, J lost 7 bases, and 5 bases stayed unmatched. The CDR3 DNA reads as TGCGCCAGCAGCGGGACTAGCGGCAGCTATACGCAGTATTTT. This codes for CASSGTSGSYTQYF.

This clone was recorded only once. The V and J genes are TRBV19 and TRBJ2-5; weak D call: TRBD1 (6 bases). This CDR3 spans 18 amino acids. Per the germline V gene, CDR1 is LNHDA and CDR2 is SQIVND (reference sequence). V gave up 5 bases and J gave up 1 base, with 23 bases separating them. Here the CDR3 DNA reads TGTGCCAGTAGTTCAATTCCCAGGGGAACGGGGCGCCAAGAGACCCAGTACTTC. Its protein is CASSSIPRGTGRQETQYF.

The V call is TRBV6-1, the J call TRBJ1-2, with D unresolved. Germline assignment: CDR1 MNHNS and CDR2 SASEGT. With 2 bases removed from V and 0 bases from J, the gap between germline ends came to 10 bases. CDR3 length equals 15 residues. In nucleotides, the CDR3 is TGTGCCAGCAGTGAAAGCGTCAGAACTAACTATGGCTACACCTTC. Residues: CASSESVRTNYGYTF.

Points on this clone: Other DNA sequences in this sample translate to the same CDR3. The J gene is TRBJ1-6, the V gene TRBV18; D possibly corresponds to TRBD1 (6 bases). Germline loops: CDR1 KGHSH, CDR2 LQKENI. The V gene lost 1 base and the J gene lost 2 bases, with 6 bases spanning the gap. The CDR3 length is 15 residues. CDR3 in DNA: TGTGCCAGCTCACCACAGGGGGCCTATAATTCACCCCTCCACTTT. Amino acid sequence: CASSPQGAYNSPLHF.

This sequence joins TRBV2 and TRBJ2-4; D gene uncertain. V shed 7 bases and J shed 5 bases, with 12 bases lying between them. This CDR3 region has 13 residues. The germline V gene has CDR1 SNHLY and CDR2 FYNNEI. The CDR3 nucleotides are TGTGCCAGCATTGGGCCCTCCCAAAACATTCAGTACTTC. It encodes CASIGPSQNIQYF. The whole variable domain, remainder taken from reference TRBV2 and TRBJ2-4, is EPEVTQTPSHQVTQMGQEVILRCVPISNHLYFYWYRQILGQKVEFLVSFYNNEISEKSEIFDDQFSVERPDGSNFTLKIRSTKLEDSAMYFCASIGPSQNIQYFGAGTRLSVL.

The chain has TRBV6-2 or TRBV6-3 and TRBJ2-1; D is ambiguous. Per the germline V gene, CDR1 is MNHEY and CDR2 is SVGEGT. The CDR3 is 13 residues long. Between the trimmed V and J ends, which lost 0 bases and 10 bases, there was a span of 10 bases. The CDR3, as DNA: TGTGCCAGCAGTTACTCTACGGTGCGGGAGCAGTTCTTC. Its protein product is CASSYSTVREQFF.

The chain links TRBV13 to TRBJ2-1; 9 nucleotides line up with TRBD2. Germline V CDR1 and CDR2: PRHDT, FYEKMQ (reference sequence). The junction had 15 bases not matched to a gene; V was cut back by 5 bases and J by 7 bases. CDR3 length equals 17 residues. The CDR3, as DNA: TGTGCCAGCAGCCCCGCGTTGCGGGGGGGCCGAGGTAATGAGCAGTTCTTC. Its translation: CASSPALRGGRGNEQFF.

The chain couples TRBV3-1 (or the pseudogene TRBV3-2) to TRBJ2-1; 7 nucleotides line up with TRBD1. Unmatched junction bases numbered 9, after V lost 4 bases and J lost 6 bases. The CDR3 length is 15 residues. Germline CDR1 and CDR2: LGHDT and YNNKEL (reference sequence). The CDR3, as DNA: TGTGCCAGCAGCCTATCACAGGGGTTCACCAATGAGCAGTTCTTC. It yields the protein CASSLSQGFTNEQFF.

The chain uses TRBV19 and TRBJ2-4; TRBD1 agrees at 9 bases. Germline trimming cut 3 bases from V and 7 bases from J; bases unmatched to any gene: 7. CDR1 is LNHDA, CDR2 SQIVND, per germline (reference sequence). This CDR3 is built from 15 residues. In DNA, the CDR3 is TGTGCCAGTAGTATCCTCGCCGGGACAGGGAACATTCAGTACTTC. Its protein is CASSILAGTGNIQYF.

The chain uses TRBV7-9 and TRBJ2-3, with 7 bases lining up with TRBD1. Trimming took 5 bases from V and 4 from J; bases not matched to a gene: 9. Germline-derived CDR1 and CDR2 are SEHNR and FQNEAQ (reference sequence). The length of the CDR3 is 15 residues. CDR3: CASSRGQSSADTQYF. Here the CDR3 DNA reads TGTGCCAGCAGCCGGGGACAGTCCTCTGCAGATACGCAGTATTTT.

V and J are TRBV25-1 and TRBJ1-2, with 8 bases aligning to TRBD1. J lost 7 bases, V lost 7 bases, and 11 bases had no gene match. The CDR3 has 14 amino acids. Germline V gene lookup returns CDR1 MGHDK and CDR2 SYGVNS. For the CDR3, the DNA is TGTGCCAGCACACCCGGGGCAGGGGGCGTTGGCTACACCTTC. This encodes CASTPGAGGVGYTF.

The chain couples TRBV5-5 to TRBJ1-1; D call uncertain. The CDR3 is made up of 15 amino acids. Germline lookup yields CDR1 SGHKS and CDR2 YYEKEE (reference sequence). V lost 4 bases and J 0 bases, leaving 13 bases between the germline ends. CDR3 in amino acids: CASSAPTYVNTEAFF. The CDR3 nucleotides are TGTGCCAGCAGCGCGCCTACTTACGTGAACACTGAAGCTTTCTTT. Full variable domain (remainder filled in from reference TRBV5-5 and TRBJ1-1): DAGVTQSPTHLIKTRGQQVTLRCSPISGHKSVSWYQQVLGQGPQFIFQYYEKEERGRGNFPDRFSARQFPNYSSELNVNALLLGDSALYLCASSAPTYVNTEAFFGQGTRLTVV.

In this sample, this clone turned up once. This chain uses TRBV2 with TRBJ1-2; 9 nucleotides line up with TRBD1. From germline, CDR1 is SNHLY and CDR2 FYNNEI. The CDR3 is made up of 14 amino acids. Trimming removed 3 bases from V and 9 bases from J; junction bases left unmatched: 8. The CDR3 sequence is CASSEVVTGGSYTF. CDR3 coding DNA: TGTGCCAGCAGTGAGGTAGTGACAGGGGGTAGCTACACCTTC.

V usage is TRBV5-1 and J usage is TRBJ1-2; D is ambiguous. CDR3 length equals 17 residues. CDR1 and CDR2 from the germline V gene are SGHRS and YFSETQ. V was trimmed by 0 bases and J by 1 base, leaving 16 bases between them. The CDR3 DNA is TGCGCCAGCAGCTTGGGAGGGTACAGTGGGCGTAACTATGGCTACACCTTC. Protein sequence: CASSLGGYSGRNYGYTF. Full variable domain (rest looked up from reference TRBV5-1 and TRBJ1-2): KAGVTQTPRYLIKTRGQQVTLSCSPISGHRSVSWYQQTPGQGLQFLFEYFSETQRNKGNFPGRFSGRQFSNSRSEMNVSTLELGDSALYLCASSLGGYSGRNYGYTFGSGTRLTVV.

V is TRBV28 and J is TRBJ2-7; TRBD1 matches at 9 bases. The CDR3 sequence is 16 residues long. Germline assignment: CDR1 MDHEN and CDR2 SYDVKM. The J segment lost 6 bases and the V segment lost 4 bases, leaving 13 bases of the junction unmatched. The CDR3 sequence: CASSSYGQGKVGEQYF. Here the CDR3 DNA reads TGTGCCAGCAGTTCTTACGGACAGGGGAAAGTAGGCGAGCAGTACTTC.

The gene calls are TRBV12-3 or TRBV12-4 and TRBJ1-5; maybe TRBD1 (5 bases). Trimming pared 6 bases from V and 4 bases from J, leaving 10 bases between. The CDR3 totals 13 residues. In DNA form, the CDR3 reads TGTGCCAGCAGCAGGGTGAAAAATCAGCCCCAGCATTTT. Amino acid sequence: CASSRVKNQPQHF.

V and J are TRBV19 and TRBJ1-5, with D possibly being TRBD1 (5 bases). This CDR3 has 14 residues. V lost 4 bases and J 4 bases, leaving 11 bases between the germline ends. The germline gives CDR1 LNHDA, CDR2 SQIVND (reference sequence). CDR3 DNA sequence: TGTGCCAGTAGTAAGTTTCGACAGAATCAGCCCCAGCATTTT. Its protein is CASSKFRQNQPQHF.

This clone was counted a few times. The chain recombines TRBV11-2 with TRBJ1-5; D is uncertain. V shed 5 bases and J shed 7 bases, with 12 bases lying between them. Germline V gene sequence: CDR1 SGHAT, CDR2 FQNNGV. CDR3 length equals 13 residues. The CDR3 reads CASSLSGNQPQHF. The DNA of the CDR3 is TGTGCCAGCAGCCTGTCGGGAAACCAGCCCCAGCATTTT. The full variable domain, in which reference TRBV11-2 and TRBJ1-5 provide the parts outside the CDR3, is EAGVAQSPRYKIIEKRQSVAFWCNPISGHATLYWYQQILGQGPKLLIQFQNNGVVDDSQLPKDRFSAERLKGVDSTLKIQPAKLEDSAVYLCASSLSGNQPQHFGDGTRLSIL.

V gene TRBV7-9 combines with J gene TRBJ2-1; D may be TRBD1 (6 bases). The CDR3 runs 12 residues. Deletions cut 5 bases from V and 7 bases from J, with 9 bases between. Germline CDR1 SEHNR, CDR2 FQNEAQ (reference sequence). The CDR3 coding sequence is TGTGCCAGCAGCCAAACAGGGAATGAGCAGTTCTTC. Its translation is CASSQTGNEQFF.